Presented here are 15 T cell receptor beta chains from one specimen sequenced in a study of STAT5B mutations in CD4+ large granular lymphocyte leukemia. The method was immunoSEQ multiplex PCR; TCRdb's version includes in-frame clones alone and lacks a portion of them. The sample has about 24,000 clones, approximately 75% seen once. Specimen: CD4+ T cells from blood buffy coats. The receptor source for this set is a human donor in good health.

In the case of this clone: The limits of the CDR3 on the DNA are not certain, so only TCRdb's listed CDR3 is given. The genes are TRBV6-1 and TRBJ2-5. The CDR3 comprises 15 residues, both ends counted. Germline lookup yields CDR1 MNHNS and CDR2 SASEGT. The CDR3 spells CASSAPVAAQETQYF.

The CDR3 DNA follows: TGTGCCAGTAGTAGTCGCGGGACAGGGTATGGCTACACCTTC. As protein: CASSSRGTGYGYTF. The chain joins TRBV19 to TRBJ1-2; 9 nucleotides match TRBD1. The CDR3 totals 14 residues. The junction had 5 bases not matched to a gene; V was cut back by 4 bases and J by 5 bases. Germline V gives CDR1 LNHDA, CDR2 SQIVND (reference sequence).

The chain couples TRBV5-8 to TRBJ2-1, with a tentative D call TRBD1 (5 bases). Germline CDR1 is SGHTS and CDR2 is YDEGEE. V lost 1 base and J 5 bases, leaving 16 bases between the germline ends. CDR3 length: 16 residues. The CDR3 loop is CASSLFVYQTDNEQFF. In DNA, the CDR3 is TGTGCCAGCAGCTTGTTCGTATATCAGACAGACAATGAGCAGTTCTTC.

This chain links TRBV5-1 with TRBJ1-6; tentative D call: TRBD1 (5 bases). CDR1 SGHRS and CDR2 YFSETQ come from the germline V gene. V lost 0 bases to trimming and J lost 6 bases, with 13 bases between them. This CDR3 is built from 16 residues. CDR3 coding DNA: TGCGCCAGCAGCTTGGGTTTTGGCAGGGCTAATTCACCCCTCCACTTT. This translates into CASSLGFGRANSPLHF.

CDR3: CASSLEGTNQETQYF. DNA for the CDR3: TGTGCCAGCAGCTTAGAGGGGACCAACCAAGAGACCCAGTACTTC. The chain employs TRBV9 and TRBJ2-5; D may be TRBD1 or TRBD2 (5 bases each). The CDR3 loop spans 15 amino acids. V lost 4 bases, J lost 0 bases, and 13 bases lay in between. Germline-derived CDR1 and CDR2 are SGDLS and YYNGEE.

This clone has only a few counts. The chain links TRBV21-1 to TRBJ1-4. TRBV21-1 is a pseudogene. This CDR3 region has 15 residues. Here the CDR3 reads CASSKSVKTEGKLFF. The CDR3 DNA reads TGTGCCAGCAGCAAGAGCGTGAAAACAGAGGGAAAACTGTTTTTT.

This rearrangement joins TRBV5-1 to TRBJ1-1, with TRBD1 matching over 10 bases. V lost 2 bases to trimming and J lost 3 bases; unmatched junction nucleotides: 4. The CDR3 is 15 residues long. CDR1 is SGHRS, CDR2 YFSETQ, per germline. The CDR3 reads CASSLRQGADTEAFF. In DNA form, the CDR3 reads TGCGCCAGCAGCTTACGACAGGGGGCAGACACTGAAGCTTTCTTT. Using reference TRBV5-1 and TRBJ1-1 for the parts outside the CDR3, the full variable domain is KAGVTQTPRYLIKTRGQQVTLSCSPISGHRSVSWYQQTPGQGLQFLFEYFSETQRNKGNFPGRFSGRQFSNSRSEMNVSTLELGDSALYLCASSLRQGADTEAFFGQGTRLTVV.

The chain carries TRBV2 and TRBJ1-4, with TRBD1 matching over 8 bases. After removal of 4 bases from V and 3 bases from J, the junction contained 4 bases not matched to a gene. The CDR3 spans 15 residues. Germline V gene data show CDR1 as SNHLY and CDR2 as FYNNEI. CDR3 sequence (DNA): TGTGCCAGCAGTGGAGACAGGGGTGCTAATGAAAAACTGTTTTTT. Its translation is CASSGDRGANEKLFF.

This clone showed up just a few times. This sequence joins TRBV19 and TRBJ1-5; possibly TRBD1 for D (6 bases). Per the germline V gene, CDR1 is LNHDA and CDR2 is SQIVND (reference sequence). This CDR3 has 16 residues. Trimming took 8 bases from V and 0 from J, leaving 17 bases between them. The CDR3 sequence: CASHPLGGYSNQPQHF. The CDR3 DNA follows: TGTGCCAGTCACCCCTTAGGGGGATATAGCAATCAGCCCCAGCATTTT.

The chain combines TRBV28 with TRBJ1-4; maybe TRBD1 (6 bases). The CDR3 runs to 13 residues. V gave up 6 bases and J gave up 3 bases, with 8 bases separating them. Germline CDR1 and CDR2: MDHEN and SYDVKM. This chain's CDR3 is CASRRGANEKLFF. CDR3 sequence (DNA): TGTGCCAGCAGGAGGGGGGCTAATGAAAAACTGTTTTTT.

This chain links TRBV7-2 with TRBJ2-2; 7 bases fit TRBD2. The CDR3 length is 16 residues. Germline V gene data show CDR1 as SGHTA and CDR2 as FQGNSA. V lost 3 bases and J lost 2; bases outside the gene matches: 6. Here the CDR3 reads CASSFSGLLNTGELFF. The CDR3 DNA sequence: TGTGCCAGCAGCTTTTCGGGACTACTAAACACCGGGGAGCTGTTTTTT.

This rearrangement joins TRBV11-2 to TRBJ2-1; no definite D call. This CDR3 has 16 residues. The germline gives CDR1 SGHAT, CDR2 FQNNGV. Trimming pared 8 bases from V and 4 bases from J, leaving 21 bases between. In DNA form, the CDR3 reads TGTGCCAGCGGACCGGACCTACCGAAGGTTTACAATGAGCAGTTCTTC. Protein sequence: CASGPDLPKVYNEQFF.

The rearrangement links TRBV7-5 to TRBJ2-1; the D call TRBD2 from the table was never checked on the DNA. TRBV7-5 counts as a pseudogene. The CDR3 totals 12 residues. The CDR3 spells CARSPPSGEQFF. The CDR3 nucleotides are TGTGCCAGAAGCCCTCCGTCGGGTGAGCAGTTCTTC.

V usage is TRBV19 and J usage is TRBJ1-2, with 7 positions matching TRBD1. The germline V gene has CDR1 LNHDA and CDR2 SQIVND (reference sequence). J was trimmed by 4 bases and V by 7 bases; bases with no gene match: 9. The CDR3 covers 14 residues. CDR3 loop: CASTDAGTVYGYTF. CDR3 DNA sequence: TGTGCCAGTACTGACGCCGGGACAGTCTATGGCTACACCTTC. The whole variable domain, remainder taken from reference TRBV19 and TRBJ1-2, is DGGITQSPKYLFRKEGQNVTLSCEQNLNHDAMYWYRQDPGQGLRLIYYSQIVNDFQKGDIAEGYSVSREKKESFPLTVTSAQKNPTAFYLCASTDAGTVYGYTFGSGTRLTVV.

The genes are TRBV6-1 and TRBJ2-7, with a weak D call TRBD2 (6 bases). Trimming left V 8 bases short and J 3 bases short, with 14 bases between. The CDR3 extends over 13 amino acids. Per germline, CDR1 MNHNS and CDR2 SASEGT. The CDR3 spells CASRAGFGYEQYF. In DNA form, the CDR3 reads TGTGCCAGCCGCGCGGGGTTCGGCTACGAGCAGTACTTC.